The 32 T cell receptor beta chains presented below share a single source sample, sequenced in a study of blood T cell repertoires in COVID-19. TCRdb keeps only in-frame clones here, not all; method: immunoSEQ multiplex PCR. The profile covers 110,000 to 150,000 clones, with 65% to 90% appearing a single time and around 8.4% taken by the ten largest. Material: peripheral blood. The receptor source for this set is a human donor in a cohort sampled during active COVID-19.

The chain's CDR3 is CASNPRGTSTDTQYF. CDR3 coding DNA: TGTGCCAGCAACCCTCGGGGGACTAGCACAGATACGCAGTATTTT. V gene TRBV5-4 combines with J gene TRBJ2-3; a weak D match, TRBD2 (6 bases). The germline V and J ends were trimmed by 6 bases and 0 bases, with 14 bases remaining between them. CDR3 length: 15 residues. The germline CDR1 and CDR2 sequences are SGHNT and YYREEE (reference sequence).

This chain links TRBV7-9 with TRBJ2-7; D perhaps matches TRBD2 (5 bases). The germline CDR1 and CDR2 sequences are SEHNR and FQNEAQ (reference sequence). V lost 5 bases, J lost 0 bases, and 11 bases lay in between. The CDR3 is 14 residues long. Here the CDR3 reads CASSLEGTSYEQYF. CDR3 nucleotide sequence: TGTGCCAGCAGCCTTGAGGGAACCTCCTACGAGCAGTACTTC. Combining the CDR3 with reference TRBV7-9 and TRBJ2-7 gives the whole variable domain DTGVSQNPRHKITKRGQNVTFRCDPISEHNRLYWYRQTLGQGPEFLTYFQNEAQLEKSRLLSDRFSAERPKGSFSTLEIQRTEQGDSAMYLCASSLEGTSYEQYFGPGTRLTVT.

The V call is TRBV12-3 or TRBV12-4, the J call TRBJ2-1; D not resolved. The CDR3 runs to 13 residues. Trimming stripped 3 bases from V and 7 bases from J, with 10 bases between. CDR3 DNA sequence: TGTGCCAGCAGTTTTCCGAACCGGAATGAGCAGTTCTTC. Protein product: CASSFPNRNEQFF.

The V gene is TRBV7-3, the J gene TRBJ2-1, with 7 bases that match TRBD1. CDR3 length: 14 amino acids. J lost 6 bases, V lost 5 bases, and 7 bases had no gene match. From germline, CDR1 is SGHTA and CDR2 FQGTGA. The CDR3 reads CASSKATGFNEQFF. The CDR3, as DNA: TGTGCCAGCAGCAAGGCGACAGGGTTCAATGAGCAGTTCTTC. The full variable domain, its missing parts supplied by reference TRBV7-3 and TRBJ2-1, is GAGVSQTPSNKVTEKGKYVELRCDPISGHTALYWYRQSLGQGPEFLIYFQGTGAADDSGLPNDRFFAVRPEGSVSTLKIQRTERGDSAVYLCASSKATGFNEQFFGPGTRLTVL.

V and J are TRBV15 and TRBJ2-4; TRBD2 aligns across 13 bases. Germline CDR1 and CDR2: LNHNV and YYDKDF (reference sequence). CDR3 length: 18 amino acids. The ends lost 1 base at V and 1 base at J; junction bases unmatched: 4. The CDR3 DNA reads as TGTGCCACCAGCAGAGGCGGACTAGCGGGAGTGGCCAAAAACATTCAGTACTTC. Protein: CATSRGGLAGVAKNIQYF.

This clone was observed a single time. The chain combines TRBV7-2 with TRBJ1-2; 7 bases match TRBD1. Germline-derived CDR1 and CDR2 are SGHTA and FQGNSA. Germline trimming cut 5 bases from V and 3 bases from J; bases unmatched to any gene: 6. There are 14 residues in the CDR3. CDR3: CASSRQGGDYGYTF. The CDR3 DNA reads as TGTGCCAGCAGCCGCCAAGGGGGCGACTATGGCTACACCTTC.

In DNA, the CDR3 is TGCAGCGTAACAGAGCCCCCTGTGGAGCAGTACTTC. It is translated as CSVTEPPVEQYF. This rearrangement joins TRBV29-1 to TRBJ2-7; unclear D gene. This CDR3 comprises 12 residues. Looked up from germline, CDR1 is SQVTM and CDR2 is ANQGSEA. V was trimmed by 6 bases and J by 7 bases, leaving 16 bases between them.

A single count supports this clone. The chain employs TRBV29-1 and TRBJ2-7; 15 bases align to TRBD2. CDR3 size: 17 residues. Germline-derived CDR1 and CDR2 are SQVTM and ANQGSEA. The J segment lost 0 bases and the V segment lost 5 bases, leaving 8 bases of the junction unmatched. The CDR3 reads CSVLGGLAGGSSYEQYF. The CDR3 DNA follows: TGCAGCGTTCTAGGCGGACTAGCGGGGGGGAGCTCCTACGAGCAGTACTTC.

The rearrangement links TRBV19 to TRBJ2-3; TRBD1 matches at 7 bases. Germline V gene lookup returns CDR1 LNHDA and CDR2 SQIVND (reference sequence). There are 12 residues in the CDR3. J was trimmed by 5 bases and V by 4 bases; bases with no gene match: 0. CDR3 nucleotide sequence: TGTGCCAGTAGTACAGGGGGAGATACGCAGTATTTT. Its translation: CASSTGGDTQYF.

V usage is TRBV29-1 and J usage is TRBJ1-2; a possible D gene is TRBD1 (6 bases). CDR1 and CDR2 (germline): SQVTM, ANQGSEA. The CDR3 is 15 residues long. The V gene lost 4 bases and the J gene lost 5 bases, with 20 bases spanning the gap. CDR3 DNA sequence: TGCAGCGTTGTACGCGGGGGGGCTGACTCTTATGGCTACACCTTC. It encodes CSVVRGGADSYGYTF.

This clone was seen a few times. This chain joins TRBV7-7 and TRBJ2-1; 8 bases agree with TRBD2. This CDR3 has 15 amino acids. V lost 1 base to trimming and J lost 7 bases; unmatched junction nucleotides: 6. Per the germline V gene, CDR1 is SSHAT and CDR2 is FNYEAQ (reference sequence). The CDR3 protein is CASSLGSSGRNEQFF. CDR3 bases: TGTGCCAGCAGCTTAGGGTCTAGCGGGCGAAATGAGCAGTTCTTC.

This clone was observed a single time. This chain links TRBV28 with TRBJ1-5, with no clear D. The length of the CDR3 is 14 residues. Per the germline V gene, CDR1 is MDHEN and CDR2 is SYDVKM. The V end was cut by 8 bases, the J end by 6 bases, with 17 bases between. The DNA of the CDR3 is TGTGCCAGCCACCGCGCGGGGAAGGGTCAGCCCCAGCATTTT. Its protein product is CASHRAGKGQPQHF.

The V call is TRBV29-1, the J call TRBJ2-2; 11 bases fit TRBD2. From germline, CDR1 is SQVTM and CDR2 ANQGSEA. V trimming: 7 bases; J trimming: 4 bases; junction bases outside the gene matches: 8. The CDR3 loop spans 15 amino acids. This CDR3 reads CSGRIAGGSTGELFF. The CDR3 DNA is TGCAGCGGCCGGATAGCGGGAGGGAGCACCGGGGAGCTGTTTTTT.

The table lists this clone with a count of one. This rearrangement joins TRBV7-2 to TRBJ2-1; D not resolved. Trimming left V 1 base short and J 4 bases short, with 8 bases between. This CDR3 has 14 amino acids. Germline V gene data show CDR1 as SGHTA and CDR2 as FQGNSA. The CDR3 protein is CASSLVPGYNEQFF. In DNA, the CDR3 is TGTGCCAGCAGCTTAGTTCCGGGTTACAATGAGCAGTTCTTC.

The V gene is TRBV2, the J gene TRBJ2-7; D gene ambiguous. Trimming stripped 3 bases from V and 4 bases from J, with 10 bases between. The CDR3 is 13 residues long. Germline V gives CDR1 SNHLY, CDR2 FYNNEI. CDR3 nucleotide sequence: TGTGCCAGCAGTGACTCCCGGGTGTACGAGCAGTACTTC. Translating it yields CASSDSRVYEQYF. Full variable domain (rest looked up from reference TRBV2 and TRBJ2-7): EPEVTQTPSHQVTQMGQEVILRCVPISNHLYFYWYRQILGQKVEFLVSFYNNEISEKSEIFDDQFSVERPDGSNFTLKIRSTKLEDSAMYFCASSDSRVYEQYFGPGTRLTVT.

The chain joins TRBV4-2 to TRBJ1-3, with D maybe TRBD1 (6 bases). Germline V gives CDR1 LGHNA, CDR2 YNFKEQ. The ends were cut back, 0 bases at V and 2 bases at J, with 17 bases in the middle. The CDR3 contains 18 residues. The CDR3 sequence: CASSQEEEAGDPGNTIYF. CDR3 nucleotide sequence: TGTGCCAGCAGCCAAGAGGAGGAGGCAGGGGACCCTGGAAACACCATATATTTT.

The J gene is TRBJ1-6, the V gene TRBV6-5; D ambiguous. This CDR3 comprises 16 residues. The germline V gene encodes CDR1 MNHEY and CDR2 SVGAGI. V was trimmed by 4 bases and J by 1 base, leaving 11 bases between them. The CDR3 DNA follows: TGTGCCAGCAGTTCTTTATCGAGTTCCTATAATTCACCCCTCCACTTT. Amino acid sequence: CASSSLSSSYNSPLHF.

V usage is TRBV4-3 and J usage is TRBJ2-7; D may be TRBD1 (6 bases). The CDR3 sequence is 15 residues long. CDR1 and CDR2 (germline): LGHNA, YSLEER. Trimming shortened V by 1 base and J by 3 bases, and 13 bases separated the two germline ends. CDR3 in amino acids: CASSQAGGTGYEQYF. The CDR3 coding sequence is TGCGCCAGCAGCCAAGCTGGGGGCACGGGCTACGAGCAGTACTTC.

The V gene is TRBV3-1 (or the pseudogene TRBV3-2), the J gene TRBJ2-5; TRBD2 matches 7 bases. Germline-derived CDR1 and CDR2 are LGHDT and YNNKEL (reference sequence). Unmatched junction bases numbered 2, after V lost 6 bases and J lost 4 bases. This CDR3 region has 12 residues. The DNA of the CDR3 is TGTGCCAGCAGGATAGCGGGAGAGACCCAGTACTTC. Protein sequence: CASRIAGETQYF.

The genes are TRBV7-3 and TRBJ2-1, with TRBD2 matching 7 bases. Germline assignment: CDR1 SGHTA and CDR2 FQGTGA. Trimming cost V 5 bases and J 8 bases; bases outside gene matches: 12. This CDR3 region has 15 residues. The CDR3: CASSRRGGSLYEQFF. CDR3 DNA: TGTGCCAGCAGCCGTAGGGGCGGGAGTTTGTATGAGCAGTTCTTC.

In DNA, the CDR3 is TGTGCCAGCAGGGCGGAGGGAGGGAGGCACAATGAGCAGTTCTTC. This gives the protein CASRAEGGRHNEQFF. The rearrangement uses TRBV2 and TRBJ2-1, with 7 bases that match TRBD2. This CDR3 has 15 residues. V gave up 6 bases and J gave up 5 bases; unmatched junction bases: 10. Per germline, CDR1 SNHLY and CDR2 FYNNEI.

This clone was found once. The chain uses TRBV4-1 and TRBJ2-5, with D maybe TRBD1 (5 bases). Germline lookup yields CDR1 MGHRA and CDR2 YSYEKL. This CDR3 spans 19 amino acids. V lost 0 bases, J lost 1 base, and 21 bases lay in between. The CDR3 region has the DNA TGCGCCAGCAGCCAAGACCAGGGCGTATCTTCTCTCCCCCAAGAGACCCAGTACTTC. Protein product: CASSQDQGVSSLPQETQYF.

The V gene is TRBV3-1 (or the pseudogene TRBV3-2), the J gene TRBJ2-1; 7 bases line up with TRBD2. CDR3 length: 20 residues. Germline V gene lookup returns CDR1 LGHDT and CDR2 YNNKEL (reference sequence). The V segment lost 1 base and the J segment 4 bases; nucleotides outside the gene matches: 19. CDR3 sequence reads: CASSQAFGRLGRAGYNEQFF. CDR3 bases: TGTGCCAGCAGCCAAGCTTTCGGAAGGCTGGGGAGGGCGGGTTACAATGAGCAGTTCTTC.

The rearrangement links TRBV7-2 to TRBJ2-7, with D possibly TRBD1 on 6 matching bases. This CDR3 has 15 amino acids. Germline V gene data show CDR1 as SGHTA and CDR2 as FQGNSA. Trimming took 2 bases from V and 3 from J, leaving 14 bases between them. This CDR3 is CASSLRPGVLYEQYF. The CDR3 nucleotides read TGTGCCAGCAGCTTACGGCCAGGGGTCCTCTACGAGCAGTACTTC.

V gene TRBV7-2 combines with J gene TRBJ2-7, with TRBD2 identical over 10 bases. The trim removed 8 bases at V and 3 bases at J, leaving 10 bases unmatched. Germline assignment: CDR1 SGHTA and CDR2 FQGNSA. This CDR3 is built from 15 residues. CDR3 in amino acids: CASGFSGTSDYEQYF. DNA for the CDR3: TGTGCCAGCGGATTCTCCGGGACTAGCGACTACGAGCAGTACTTC.

This chain links TRBV6-2 or TRBV6-3 with TRBJ2-2, with TRBD2 as a possible D gene (5 bases). Germline lookup yields CDR1 MNHEY and CDR2 SVGEGT. The CDR3 sequence is 16 residues long. The germline V and J ends were trimmed by 0 bases and 6 bases, with 14 bases remaining between them. CDR3 loop: CASSYSSSEGSGELFF. The CDR3 DNA follows: TGTGCCAGCAGTTACTCCTCGTCTGAGGGCTCCGGGGAGCTGTTTTTT.

This chain links TRBV7-2 with TRBJ2-7; perhaps TRBD2 as D (7 bases). Trimming pared 1 base from V and 7 bases from J, leaving 26 bases between. Germline V gene sequence: CDR1 SGHTA, CDR2 FQGNSA. There are 18 residues in the CDR3. The CDR3 region has the DNA TGTGCCAGCAGCTTAGGGTCAGGGGCGGGAGTAATGGGAAGGGAGCAGTACTTC. This gives the protein CASSLGSGAGVMGREQYF.

The gene calls are TRBV27 and TRBJ2-3; possibly TRBD1 for D (5 bases). The CDR3 sequence is 15 residues long. V lost 3 bases and J 2 bases, leaving 12 bases between the germline ends. Germline CDR1 reads MNHEY; CDR2 reads SMNVEV (reference sequence). The DNA for the CDR3 is TGTGCCAGCAGTTTCCTCCAGGGAACCACAGATACGCAGTATTTT. As protein: CASSFLQGTTDTQYF.

The chain combines TRBV15 with TRBJ1-2; possible D gene TRBD1, 6 bases. The V gene lost 0 bases and the J gene lost 3 bases, with 17 bases spanning the gap. The germline V gene encodes CDR1 LNHNV and CDR2 YYDKDF (reference sequence). The CDR3 loop spans 17 amino acids. The CDR3 DNA sequence: TGTGCCACCAGCAGAGACCCCCGGGGGGCTAGGTACTATGGCTACACCTTC. This sequence encodes CATSRDPRGARYYGYTF.

The V gene is TRBV20-1, the J gene TRBJ2-3, with TRBD2 identical over 7 bases. CDR1 is DFQATT and CDR2 is SNEGSKA in the germline V gene (reference sequence). Unmatched junction bases numbered 0, after V lost 3 bases and J lost 0 bases. The CDR3 totals 13 residues. In nucleotides, the CDR3 is TGCAGTGCTAGTAGCGGGAGCACAGATACGCAGTATTTT. This codes for CSASSGSTDTQYF.

This clone was seen only a few times. The chain combines TRBV19 with TRBJ2-7, with D maybe TRBD2 (5 bases). The germline V and J ends were trimmed by 5 bases and 3 bases, with 8 bases remaining between them. CDR3 length: 12 amino acids. The germline V gene has CDR1 LNHDA and CDR2 SQIVND (reference sequence). Here the CDR3 reads CASSGGYYEQYF. In DNA, the CDR3 is TGTGCCAGTAGTGGAGGATACTACGAGCAGTACTTC.

The J gene is TRBJ1-5, the V gene TRBV19; a possible D gene is TRBD1 (6 bases). V lost 4 bases to trimming and J lost 7 bases, with 17 bases between them. The germline V gene encodes CDR1 LNHDA and CDR2 SQIVND (reference sequence). CDR3 length: 15 amino acids. The CDR3 nucleotides are TGTGCCAGTAGTACCCGCACAGGGTTAGTGCAGCCCCAGCATTTT. Residues: CASSTRTGLVQPQHF.